A selection of T cell receptor beta chains follows, all from one sample in a study of regulatory T cells in long-lasting Graves disease. TCRdb re-derived calls from the multiplex PCR reads in MiXCR, one entry per CDR3 protein. The table lists around 230,000 distinct CDR3 sequences, around 16% of them singletons. This specimen consisted of peripheral blood mononuclear cells (PBMCs), obtained at new diagnosis, from a patient treated with antithyroid drugs. The receptors stem from a female donor with Graves disease. The CDR3 runs from the conserved cysteine through the conserved F or W. The D gene is left open where the match is weak. Clone size is stated in some rows and not others, as once, few, many or a class when expanded.

size,J,V,D,DNA,CDR3
-,TRBJ2-3,TRBV20-1,-,TGCAGTGCTAGCCGACCCACAGATACGCAGTATTTT,CSASRPTDTQYF
-,TRBJ2-3,TRBV20-1,TRBD2,TGCAGTGCCCCCGGGGGGGTAACGGCAGATACGCAGTATTTT,CSAPGGVTADTQYF
many,TRBJ2-5,TRBV5-1,-,TGCGCCAGCAGCTGGACGGACGGCCCGGGGACCCAGTACTTC,CASSWTDGPGTQYF
-,TRBJ2-7,TRBV12-3/TRBV12-4,-,TGTGCCAGCAGTCCAGGGGACGAGCAGTACTTC,CASSPGDEQYF
many,TRBJ2-7,TRBV28,TRBD2,TGTGCCAGCAGTTTTTCGCGGGAGGGGTACGAGCAGTACTTC,CASSFSREGYEQYF
many,TRBJ2-2,TRBV9,-,TGTGCCAGCAGCGTAGAAGGCAGGGTCGGCACCGGGGAGCTGTTTTTT,CASSVEGRVGTGELFF
many,TRBJ2-7,TRBV2,-,TGTGCCAGCAGAGGACAGCGAACAACCTACGAGCAGTACTTC,CASRGQRTTYEQYF
many,TRBJ2-7,TRBV7-8,TRBD1,TGTGCCAGCCGACAGGGGGCTTTTTTGAGGAACGAGCAGTACTTC,CASRQGAFLRNEQYF
few,TRBJ2-7,TRBV20-1,TRBD2,TGCAGTGCTAGACCTCCGGGACTATTCGAGCAGTACTTC,CSARPPGLFEQYF
many,TRBJ2-5,TRBV9,-,TGTGCCAGCAGTGTTGGGCAAGAGACCCAGTACTTC,CASSVGQETQYF
few,TRBJ2-1,TRBV11-2,-,TGTGCCAGCAGACACGGAGATACCTACAATGAGCAGTTCTTC,CASRHGDTYNEQFF
few,TRBJ2-6,TRBV9,TRBD2,TGTGCCAGCAGCGTAGAGGGGACTAGCGGGAGATCTGGGGCCAACGTCCTGACTTTC,CASSVEGTSGRSGANVLTF
many,TRBJ1-2,TRBV12-3/TRBV12-4,TRBD1,TGTGCCAGCAGTTTAGACGGGACAGGGTATGGCTACACCTTC,CASSLDGTGYGYTF
few,TRBJ2-5,TRBV5-4,-,TGTGCCAGCAGCTTGGGAGCGGACCAAGAGACCCAGTACTTC,CASSLGADQETQYF
-,TRBJ2-1,TRBV2,TRBD2,TGTGCCAGCAGTGGGAGGGCTAGCGGGAGCCAAACCTACAATGAGCAGTTCTTC,CASSGRASGSQTYNEQFF
-,TRBJ2-1,TRBV27,TRBD1,TGTGCCAGCAGTTCCGGGACAGGGGCGAATGAGCAGTCCTTC,CASSSGTGANEQSF
many,TRBJ1-1,TRBV11-2,TRBD1,TGTGCCAGCAGCCTCCGACAGGGACTGAACACTGAAGCTTTCTTT,CASSLRQGLNTEAFF
many,TRBJ1-5,TRBV3-1,-,TGCGCCAGCAGTGCCTCTAGGGAGACGGCTCAGCCCCAGCATTTT,CASSASRETAQPQHF
many,TRBJ2-7,TRBV19,TRBD2,TGTGCCAGTAGCCGGCGGGGGGAGGACTATTACGAGCAGTACTTC,CASSRRGEDYYEQYF
many,TRBJ2-1,TRBV20-1,TRBD2,TGCAGTGCTAGAGATACTAGCGGGTTGGGGAGTGAGCAGTTCTTC,CSARDTSGLGSEQFF
many,TRBJ2-3,TRBV24-1,-,TGTGCCACCATGGATAACAGCATCACAGATACGCAGTATTTT,CATMDNSITDTQYF
many,TRBJ1-6,TRBV7-9,-,TGTGCCAGCACCCTAGATAATTCACCCCTCCACTTT,CASTLDNSPLHF
many,TRBJ2-7,TRBV7-9,TRBD1,TGTGCCAGCAGCTTCGGACAGGGGTCCTACGAGCAGTACTTC,CASSFGQGSYEQYF
-,TRBJ2-1,TRBV6-2/TRBV6-3,TRBD2,TGTGCCAGCAGTTTCTGGACTAGCGCGTACAATGAGCAGTTCTTC,CASSFWTSAYNEQFF
many,TRBJ2-7,TRBV11-3,-,TGTGCCAGCAGCCTTGGACGGGGCTCCTACGAGCAGTACTTC,CASSLGRGSYEQYF
many,TRBJ2-7,TRBV6-2/TRBV6-3,-,TGTGCCAGCAGTTACAGTAATGCACCAACCTACGAGCAGTACTTC,CASSYSNAPTYEQYF
few,TRBJ2-7,TRBV4-3,-,TGCGCCAGCAGCCTGGAACTATCCTACGAGCAGTACTTC,CASSLELSYEQYF
many,TRBJ2-3,TRBV30,TRBD2,TGTGCCTGGACTAGCGGGAGGGCCTATATGTCAGATACGCAGTATTTT,CAWTSGRAYMSDTQYF